A single sample gave rise to the 18 T cell receptor beta chains below, sequenced in a study of control samples from healthy donors and cancer patients. Sequencing was performed with immunoSEQ multiplex PCR; in TCRdb, only in-frame clones are kept and a portion is missing. Of around 75,000 clones detected, over 75% appear once; the ten largest clones hold approximately 30%. Sequencing was done on a sample of blood. These TCRs come from a man aged 45-65 years in good health.

V is TRBV5-1 and J is TRBJ1-1, with unresolved D. Germline CDR1 and CDR2: SGHRS and YFSETQ. The CDR3 totals 15 residues. The V gene lost 0 bases and the J gene lost 5 bases, with 14 bases spanning the gap. The CDR3 DNA is TGCGCCAGCAGCTTGGAGCCGGTGCAGAATACTGAAGCTTTCTTT. Protein sequence: CASSLEPVQNTEAFF.

The gene calls are TRBV4-2 and TRBJ1-5; TRBD1 matches at 9 bases. Germline CDR1 LGHNA, CDR2 YNFKEQ. V lost 2 bases, J lost 7 bases, and 9 bases stayed unmatched. CDR3 length equals 16 residues. The CDR3 bases are TGTGCCAGCAGCCAAAGGGGACAGGGAATGGGACAGCCCCAGCATTTT. As protein: CASSQRGQGMGQPQHF.

V and J are TRBV7-2 and TRBJ1-6, with D possibly being TRBD1 (6 bases). V was trimmed by 3 bases and J by 6 bases, leaving 12 bases between them. From germline, CDR1 is SGHTA and CDR2 FQGNSA. CDR3 size: 15 residues. CDR3 DNA sequence: TGTGCCAGCAGCTTTACCGGGACAAGTAATTCACCCCTCCACTTT. It yields the protein CASSFTGTSNSPLHF.

V and J are TRBV6-5 and TRBJ1-2, with TRBD1 identical over 9 bases. CDR1 and CDR2 from the germline V gene are MNHEY and SVGAGI. Germline trimming cut 2 bases from V and 6 bases from J; bases unmatched to any gene: 1. CDR3 length equals 13 residues. CDR3 amino acids: CASSYRTGDGYTF. Written as DNA, the CDR3 is TGTGCCAGCAGTTACCGGACAGGGGATGGCTACACCTTC.

This clone came up once. This chain connects TRBV20-1 to TRBJ2-4; D not certain. V was cut by 3 bases and J by 1 base, with 10 bases left in between. CDR3 size: 14 residues. Germline CDR1 reads DFQATT; CDR2 reads SNEGSKA (reference sequence). CDR3 residues: CSASSPGAKNIQYF. The CDR3 bases are TGCAGTGCTAGTAGCCCCGGGGCCAAAAACATTCAGTACTTC.

The J gene is TRBJ1-5, the V gene TRBV30; D may be TRBD1 (6 bases). V lost 1 base and J lost 3, with 10 bases in between. Germline V lookup: CDR1 GTSNPN, CDR2 SVGIG (reference sequence). This CDR3 comprises 14 residues. The CDR3 region has the DNA TGTGCCTGGAGTGATACAGGGTACAATCAGCCCCAGCATTTT. Protein sequence: CAWSDTGYNQPQHF.

The rearrangement uses TRBV6-2 or TRBV6-3 and TRBJ2-1; 7 nucleotides match TRBD1. With 5 bases clipped from V and 6 bases from J, the junction kept 10 bases outside the gene matches. Germline V gene sequence: CDR1 MNHEY, CDR2 SVGEGT. This CDR3 contains 15 residues. Here the CDR3 reads CASSPLRQGGNEQFF. The CDR3 nucleotides read TGTGCCAGCAGTCCCCTGAGACAGGGCGGCAATGAGCAGTTCTTC.

The V gene is TRBV11-3, the J gene TRBJ2-7; D is unresolved. The V end was cut by 3 bases, the J end by 7 bases, with 13 bases between. The CDR3 consists of 13 residues. From germline, CDR1 is SGHNT and CDR2 YENEEA. As DNA, the CDR3 is TGTGCCAGCAGCTTGGACGCGGTGAAAGAGCAGTACTTC. As protein: CASSLDAVKEQYF. Based on the CDR3 plus reference TRBV11-3 and TRBJ2-7, the full variable domain is EAGVVQSPRYKIIEKKQPVAFWCNPISGHNTLYWYLQNLGQGPELLIRYENEEAVDDSQLPKDRFSAERLKGVDSTLKIQPAELGDSAVYLCASSLDAVKEQYFGPGTRLTVT.

V gene TRBV5-5 combines with J gene TRBJ1-2, with D possibly matching TRBD1 (6 bases). The CDR3 extends over 18 amino acids. The V gene lost 2 bases and the J gene lost 4 bases, with 24 bases spanning the gap. Germline V gene data show CDR1 as SGHKS and CDR2 as YYEKEE (reference sequence). For the CDR3, the DNA is TGTGCCAGCAGCTTAGAGGGACACCTCCGCCCCGGGGGCTATGGCTACACCTTC. This gives the protein CASSLEGHLRPGGYGYTF.

The chain is built from TRBV7-2 and TRBJ2-2; D is possibly TRBD1 or TRBD2 (7 bases each). The germline gives CDR1 SGHTA, CDR2 FQGNSA. The V and J ends lost 5 bases and 5 bases respectively, with 15 bases between them. This CDR3 spans 15 amino acids. The CDR3 DNA follows: TGTGCCAGCAGCCAATACAGGGGAGGGACCGGGGAGCTGTTTTTT. As protein: CASSQYRGGTGELFF.

The J gene is TRBJ1-4, the V gene TRBV5-1; D remains ambiguous. Germline V gives CDR1 SGHRS, CDR2 YFSETQ. The CDR3 extends over 8 amino acids. The CDR3, as DNA: TGCACCACTGAAAAACTGTTTTTT. Translation: CTTEKLFF.

This chain connects TRBV7-9 to TRBJ1-2, with D perhaps TRBD1 (6 bases). Germline V lookup: CDR1 SEHNR, CDR2 FQNEAQ (reference sequence). The CDR3 has 11 amino acids. With 4 bases removed from V and 8 bases from J, the gap between germline ends came to 8 bases. CDR3 loop: CASSSGTGYTF. CDR3 bases: TGTGCCAGCAGCTCCGGGACAGGCTACACCTTC.

The chain links TRBV6-5 to TRBJ1-6; tentatively, D is TRBD1 (6 bases). Trimming took 7 bases from V and 9 from J, leaving 16 bases between them. The germline V gene encodes CDR1 MNHEY and CDR2 SVGAGI. The CDR3 covers 14 residues. In nucleotides, the CDR3 is TGTGCCAGCACACCTTCTCCCAGGGGTTCACCCCTCCACTTT. Its translation: CASTPSPRGSPLHF.

V gene TRBV3-1 (or the pseudogene TRBV3-2) combines with J gene TRBJ2-1; D not resolved. With 0 bases removed from V and 2 bases from J, the gap between germline ends came to 14 bases. In germline, CDR1 is LGHDT, CDR2 YNNKEL (reference sequence). The CDR3 is made up of 17 amino acids. Here the CDR3 DNA reads TGTGCCAGCAGCCAAGATCAAGGCAGGTCAACCTACAATGAGCAGTTCTTC. Its protein is CASSQDQGRSTYNEQFF.

CDR3 DNA sequence: TGTGCCAGCAGCTTAATAGGAGGGAGTGGGGACAAAAACATTCAGTACTTC. This translates into CASSLIGGSGDKNIQYF. The chain couples TRBV7-3 to TRBJ2-4, with D possibly matching TRBD2 (6 bases). Germline values: CDR1 SGHTA, CDR2 FQGTGA. This CDR3 has 17 amino acids. V dropped 1 base and J dropped 3 bases, with 16 bases sitting between them.

J is TRBJ2-1 and V is TRBV24-1; TRBD2 matches 11 bases. Germline V gives CDR1 KGHDR, CDR2 SFDVKD. CDR3 length: 15 residues. J was trimmed by 4 bases and V by 5 bases; bases with no gene match: 3. DNA of the CDR3: TGTGCCACCAGTGTTTCTAGCGGGAGGTACAATGAGCAGTTCTTC. Protein sequence: CATSVSSGRYNEQFF.

This clone was seen just once. The J gene is TRBJ1-1, the V gene TRBV19; D unclear. Trimming removed 10 bases at V and 0 bases at J, with 12 bases between. CDR1 is LNHDA and CDR2 is SQIVND in the germline V gene (reference sequence). The CDR3 contains 13 residues. The CDR3 coding sequence is TGTGCCACAAAAAGGGTGCTGAACACTGAAGCTTTCTTT. Translation gives CATKRVLNTEAFF. The full variable domain, its missing parts supplied by reference TRBV19 and TRBJ1-1, is DGGITQSPKYLFRKEGQNVTLSCEQNLNHDAMYWYRQDPGQGLRLIYYSQIVNDFQKGDIAEGYSVSREKKESFPLTVTSAQKNPTAFYLCATKRVLNTEAFFGQGTRLTVV.

The table lists this clone with a few counts. V is TRBV27 and J is TRBJ2-1; TRBD2 agrees at 7 bases. With 10 bases clipped from V and 0 bases from J, the junction kept 9 bases outside the gene matches. The CDR3 is made up of 15 amino acids. Germline V gene sequence: CDR1 MNHEY, CDR2 SMNVEV (reference sequence). The CDR3 DNA follows: TGTGCCACCTCCCGGGCTAGCGGCTCCTACAATGAGCAGTTCTTC. Translated: CATSRASGSYNEQFF.